This T cell receptor (beta chain) was obtained from a study of shared clonotypes between healthy human individuals. General observations from the study: Against clonotypes common to all four donors, non-shared ones had lower generation probabilities.

The V and J ends lost 4 bases and 8 bases, in that order; junction bases with no gene match: 7. Per germline, CDR1 MNHEY and CDR2 SMNVEV (reference sequence). This CDR3 is 14 amino acids long. Evenly divided among several immunoSEQ plates was the genomic DNA of each subset. Assay: immunoSEQ multiplex PCR; the TCRdb copy retains only in-frame clones and omits some. The profile shows approximately 2,200,000 clones, about 93% of them singletons. Naive CD8 cells, CD45RO-negative and positively selected for CCR7, excluded terminally differentiated effector memory CD45RA+ cells. On this clone: Its antigen remains unidentified.

This sequence originates from a man aged 18 to 30 in good health. Some clones in this sample may be carry-over from other donors' samples. The source material was naive CD8+ T cells from PBMCs. V and J are TRBV27 and TRBJ2-1, with 8 positions matching TRBD1. CDR3 in amino acids: CASSSGTGPHEQFF. CDR3 DNA: TGTGCCAGCAGTTCCGGGACAGGCCCCCATGAGCAGTTCTTC.